This passage covers 16 T cell receptor beta chains from one sample sequenced in a study of early stage breast cancer tumors. Libraries were prepared by immunoSEQ multiplex PCR; TCRdb keeps only in-frame clonotypes and omits some of them. The sample includes some 21,000 clones, about 76% of them seen just once. The source material was blood. The source is a person between 55 and 69 years old with breast cancer.

In this sample, this clone turned up a few times. The V gene is TRBV9, the J gene TRBJ2-3; 9 bases align to TRBD2. Germline V gene sequence: CDR1 SGDLS, CDR2 YYNGEE. The J segment lost 0 bases and the V segment lost 3 bases, leaving 2 bases of the junction unmatched. This CDR3 is built from 15 residues. The CDR3 region is CASSASGVSTDTQYF. The CDR3 nucleotides are TGTGCCAGCAGCGCTAGCGGGGTTAGCACAGATACGCAGTATTTT.

The chain recombines TRBV5-1 with TRBJ2-7; no firm D call. V was cut by 0 bases and J by 3 bases, with 22 bases left in between. The CDR3 extends over 18 amino acids. The germline CDR1 and CDR2 sequences are SGHRS and YFSETQ. The CDR3 is CASSLGHIQGPFCYEQYF. The CDR3 nucleotides read TGCGCCAGCAGCTTGGGACACATTCAAGGACCCTTTTGCTACGAGCAGTACTTC.

A note on this clone: This may arise from a read error, as a much more abundant clone is one base away. This sample includes further DNA sequences coding for the same CDR3. The chain joins TRBV4-1 to TRBJ2-2, with 7 bases identical to TRBD1. Germline V gene sequence: CDR1 MGHRA, CDR2 YSYEKL. J gave up 4 bases and V 4 bases, and 3 bases lay outside the gene matches. The CDR3 extends over 14 amino acids. Here the CDR3 reads CASSRDRATGELFF. In DNA form, the CDR3 reads TGCGCCAGCAGCCGAGACAGGGCCACCGGGGAGCTGTTTTTT.

Here the CDR3 DNA reads TGTGCCAGCAGCTTAGGTCCGACAGGGCTGAACACCGGGGAGCTGTTTTTT. This codes for CASSLGPTGLNTGELFF. The chain combines TRBV7-2 with TRBJ2-2, with 7 positions matching TRBD1. The CDR3 totals 17 residues. Trimming removed 1 base from V and 1 base from J; junction bases left unmatched: 6. Germline assignment: CDR1 SGHTA and CDR2 FQGNSA. Filled out from reference TRBV7-2 and TRBJ2-2, the complete variable domain reads GAGVSQSPSNKVTEKGKDVELRCDPISGHTALYWYRQSLGQGLEFLIYFQGNSAPDKSGLPSDRFSAERTGGSVSTLTIQRTQQEDSAVYLCASSLGPTGLNTGELFFGEGSRLTVL.

The rearrangement uses TRBV4-2 and TRBJ2-1, with D possibly TRBD2 on 7 matching bases. Trimming removed 4 bases at V and 5 bases at J, with 15 bases between. The CDR3 runs to 15 residues. Germline V gene data show CDR1 as LGHNA and CDR2 as YNFKEQ. CDR3 residues: CASSPWGRGNNEQFF. The DNA for the CDR3 is TGTGCCAGCAGCCCCTGGGGGCGGGGGAACAATGAGCAGTTCTTC.

The chain employs TRBV7-3 and TRBJ1-1; 7 bases align to TRBD1. This CDR3 has 14 amino acids. The V gene's germline CDR1 is SGHTA and CDR2 FQGTGA. J lost 2 bases, V lost 5 bases, and 5 bases had no gene match. The CDR3 region has the DNA TGTGCCAGCAGCCCGGGACAGAGAAACACTGAAGCTTTCTTT. Its protein product is CASSPGQRNTEAFF.

The V call is TRBV6-1, the J call TRBJ2-7, with 8 bases fitting TRBD2. Germline values: CDR1 MNHNS, CDR2 SASEGT. The CDR3 is 18 amino acids. The V segment lost 2 bases and the J segment 2 bases; nucleotides outside the gene matches: 14. The CDR3 protein is CASSEQGTRTGLAYEQYF. The CDR3 DNA reads as TGTGCCAGCAGTGAACAGGGGACTAGAACGGGCTTGGCCTACGAGCAGTACTTC.

The chain joins TRBV14 to TRBJ2-7; TRBD1 might be the D (5 bases). CDR1 is SGHDN, CDR2 FVKESK, per germline. This CDR3 is built from 14 residues. V was pared by 4 bases and J by 10 bases, with 20 bases between. CDR3 loop: CASSRREGAHAQYF. CDR3 bases: TGTGCCAGCAGCCGCAGGGAAGGCGCCCACGCCCAGTACTTC.

The gene calls are TRBV21-1 and TRBJ2-1. TRBV21-1 is listed as a pseudogene. The CDR3 is made up of 9 amino acids. The CDR3 DNA reads as TGTGCCAGCAGCAGAGAGCAGTTCTTC. It is translated as CASSREQFF.

The rearrangement uses TRBV7-2 and TRBJ2-7, with unresolved D. V lost 5 bases and J lost 3, with 14 bases in between. CDR1 is SGHTA and CDR2 is FQGNSA in the germline V gene. There are 14 residues in the CDR3. The CDR3 spells CASSPAILVYEQYF. For the CDR3, the DNA is TGTGCCAGCAGCCCGGCTATTTTGGTCTACGAGCAGTACTTC.

V and J are TRBV9 and TRBJ2-1; D possibly corresponds to TRBD1 (5 bases). The CDR3 has 18 residues. CDR1 SGDLS and CDR2 YYNGEE come from the germline V gene. The V and J ends lost 4 bases and 0 bases respectively, with 20 bases between them. In DNA, the CDR3 is TGTGCCAGCAGCATCAGGGTACACGCACTTTACTCCTACAATGAGCAGTTCTTC. This translates into CASSIRVHALYSYNEQFF.

This chain uses TRBV5-6 with TRBJ2-2; tentatively, D is TRBD1 (6 bases). This CDR3 contains 12 residues. The V end was cut by 4 bases, the J end by 6 bases, with 7 bases between. Germline values: CDR1 SGHDT, CDR2 YYEEEE. The CDR3 loop reads CASSHRAGELFF. CDR3 sequence (DNA): TGTGCCAGCAGCCACAGGGCCGGGGAGCTGTTTTTT.

CDR3 in DNA: TGTGCCAGCAGCCTTACAGGAGTTACCTACGAGCAGTACTTC. Amino acid sequence: CASSLTGVTYEQYF. This chain connects TRBV7-9 to TRBJ2-7; a weak D match, TRBD1 (5 bases). The germline V and J ends were trimmed by 5 bases and 2 bases, with 13 bases remaining between them. The CDR3 covers 14 residues. Germline-derived CDR1 and CDR2 are SEHNR and FQNEAQ (reference sequence).

CDR3 DNA sequence: TGTGCCTGGAGTGGACGGACTAGCGGGAGAGATGGCACAGATACGCAGTATTTT. It translates to CAWSGRTSGRDGTDTQYF. J is TRBJ2-3 and V is TRBV30; TRBD2 aligns across 13 bases. Germline V gene data show CDR1 as GTSNPN and CDR2 as SVGIG (reference sequence). The CDR3 is made up of 18 amino acids. After removal of 1 base from V and 1 base from J, the junction contained 8 bases not matched to a gene.

Points on this clone: The same CDR3 can be traced to other DNA sequences in this sample. The V gene is TRBV18, the J gene TRBJ2-7, with TRBD2 matching 9 bases. The V gene's germline CDR1 is KGHSH and CDR2 LQKENI. CDR3 length equals 15 residues. Losses at the gene ends were 3 bases for V and 7 bases for J; bases not matched to a gene: 10. The CDR3, as DNA: TGTGCCAGCTCACCTCCTAGCGGGAAAGGGAGAGAGCAGTACTTC. This translates into CASSPPSGKGREQYF.

This chain links TRBV5-5 with TRBJ1-5; no clear D. The CDR3 is 16 amino acids. Germline-derived CDR1 and CDR2 are SGHKS and YYEKEE (reference sequence). V shed 4 bases and J shed 6 bases, with 20 bases lying between them. This CDR3 reads CASSLGVLGIGQPQHF. The CDR3 nucleotides are TGTGCCAGCAGCCTGGGAGTGTTGGGGATAGGTCAGCCCCAGCATTTT.